The clone carrying this T cell receptor beta chain was counted many times. Using more than 7.5 ml of fresh peripheral blood, PBMCs were prepared. Germline-derived CDR1 and CDR2 are MNHEY and SMNVEV (reference sequence). The V gene end was trimmed by 4 bases and the J gene end by 2 bases; junction bases not matched to a gene: 13. The CDR3 spans 17 residues. This sample was taken from a study of T cells in Graves' hyperthyroidism and ophthalmopathy. What was amplified from RNA transcripts were TCR beta CDR3 regions. The TCR CDR3 was amplified in a first-round RT-PCR using the HTBI primer set. TCRdb independently ran MiXCR on the multiplex PCR reads; one entry per CDR3 protein. The sample records 360,000 or so distinct CDR3 sequences, roughly 20% being singletons.

The specimen was blood. This clonotype was obtained from a woman aged 40 to 49 with Graves' ophthalmopathy. The chain links TRBV27 to TRBJ2-7; the match to TRBD1 covers 8 bases. In DNA, the CDR3 is TGTGCCAGCAGTTACGTTGGGACAGGCGCCATAGCCTACGAGCAGTACTTC. This sequence encodes CASSYVGTGAIAYEQYF.